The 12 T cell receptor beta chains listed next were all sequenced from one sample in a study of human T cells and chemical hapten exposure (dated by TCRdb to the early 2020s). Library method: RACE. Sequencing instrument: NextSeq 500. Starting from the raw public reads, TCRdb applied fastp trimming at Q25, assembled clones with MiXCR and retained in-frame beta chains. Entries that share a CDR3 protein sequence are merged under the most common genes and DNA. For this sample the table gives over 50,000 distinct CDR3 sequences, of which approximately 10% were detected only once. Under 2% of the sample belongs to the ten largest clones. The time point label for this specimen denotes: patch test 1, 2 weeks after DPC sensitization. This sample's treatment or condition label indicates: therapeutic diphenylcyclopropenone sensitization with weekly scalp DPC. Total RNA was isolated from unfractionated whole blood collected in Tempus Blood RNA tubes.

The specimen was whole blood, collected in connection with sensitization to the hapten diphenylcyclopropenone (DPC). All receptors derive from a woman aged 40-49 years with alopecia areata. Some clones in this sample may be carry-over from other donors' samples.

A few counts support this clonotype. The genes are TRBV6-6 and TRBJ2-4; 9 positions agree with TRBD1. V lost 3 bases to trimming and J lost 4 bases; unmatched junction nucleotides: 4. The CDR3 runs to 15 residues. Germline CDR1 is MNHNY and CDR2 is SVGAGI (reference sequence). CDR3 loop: CASSYRDRVKNIQYF. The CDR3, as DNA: TGTGCCAGCAGTTATCGGGACAGGGTGAAAAACATTCAGTACTTC.

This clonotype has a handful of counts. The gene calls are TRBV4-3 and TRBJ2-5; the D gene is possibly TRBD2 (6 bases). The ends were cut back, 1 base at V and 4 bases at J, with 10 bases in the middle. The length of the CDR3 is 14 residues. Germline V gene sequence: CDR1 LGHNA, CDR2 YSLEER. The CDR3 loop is CASSQGTGGETQYF. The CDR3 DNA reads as TGCGCCAGCAGCCAAGGCACCGGGGGAGAGACCCAGTACTTC.

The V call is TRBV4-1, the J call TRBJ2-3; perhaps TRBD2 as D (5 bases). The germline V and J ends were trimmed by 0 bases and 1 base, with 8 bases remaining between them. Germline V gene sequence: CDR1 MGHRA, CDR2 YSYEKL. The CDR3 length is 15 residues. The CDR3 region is CASSQDPGGTDTQYF. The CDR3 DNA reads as TGCGCCAGCAGCCAAGATCCCGGGGGCACAGATACGCAGTATTTT.

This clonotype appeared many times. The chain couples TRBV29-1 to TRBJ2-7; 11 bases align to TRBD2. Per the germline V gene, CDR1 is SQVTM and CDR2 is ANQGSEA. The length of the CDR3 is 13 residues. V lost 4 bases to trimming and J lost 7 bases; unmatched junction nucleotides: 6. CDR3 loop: CSVVALAGVEQYF. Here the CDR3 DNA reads TGCAGCGTTGTGGCACTAGCGGGAGTGGAGCAGTACTTC.

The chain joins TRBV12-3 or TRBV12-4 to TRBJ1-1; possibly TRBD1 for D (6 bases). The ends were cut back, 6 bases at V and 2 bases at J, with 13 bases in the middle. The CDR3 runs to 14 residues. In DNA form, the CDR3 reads TGTGCCAGCAGAACAGGGACGGTTAACACTGAAGCTTTCTTT. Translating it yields CASRTGTVNTEAFF.

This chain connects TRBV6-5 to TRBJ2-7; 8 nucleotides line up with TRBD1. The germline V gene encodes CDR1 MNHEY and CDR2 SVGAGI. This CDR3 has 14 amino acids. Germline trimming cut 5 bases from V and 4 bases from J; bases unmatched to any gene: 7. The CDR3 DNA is TGTGCCAGCAGTCCTCAGGGGGCGCGGTACGAGCAGTACTTC. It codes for CASSPQGARYEQYF.

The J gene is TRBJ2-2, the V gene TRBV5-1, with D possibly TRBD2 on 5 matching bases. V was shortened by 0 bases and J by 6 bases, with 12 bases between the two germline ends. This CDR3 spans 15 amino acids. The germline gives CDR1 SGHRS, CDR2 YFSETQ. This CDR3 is CASSLVGRDAGELFF. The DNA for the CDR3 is TGCGCCAGCAGCTTGGTAGGGAGAGACGCCGGGGAGCTGTTTTTT.

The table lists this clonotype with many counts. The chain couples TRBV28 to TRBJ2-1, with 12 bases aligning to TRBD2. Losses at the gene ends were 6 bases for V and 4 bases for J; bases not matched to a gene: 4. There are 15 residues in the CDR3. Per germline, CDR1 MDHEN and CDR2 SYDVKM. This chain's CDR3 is CASRSSGRGYNEQFF. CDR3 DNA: TGTGCCAGCAGATCTAGCGGGAGGGGGTACAATGAGCAGTTCTTC. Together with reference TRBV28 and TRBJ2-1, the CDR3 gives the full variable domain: DVKVTQSSRYLVKRTGEKVFLECVQDMDHENMFWYRQDPGLGLRLIYFSYDVKMKEKGDIPEGYSVSREKKERFSLILESASTNQTSMYLCASRSSGRGYNEQFFGPGTRLTVL.

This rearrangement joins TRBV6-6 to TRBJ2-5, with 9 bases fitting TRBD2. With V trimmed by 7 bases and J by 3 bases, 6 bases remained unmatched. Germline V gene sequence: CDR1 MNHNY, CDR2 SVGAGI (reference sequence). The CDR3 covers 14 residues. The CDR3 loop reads CASTLTSGEETQYF. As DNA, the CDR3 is TGTGCCAGCACTCTGACTAGCGGAGAAGAGACCCAGTACTTC.

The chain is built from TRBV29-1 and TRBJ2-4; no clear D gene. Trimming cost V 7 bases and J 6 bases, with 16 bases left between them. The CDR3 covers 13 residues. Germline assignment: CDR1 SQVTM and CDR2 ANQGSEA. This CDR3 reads CSAADPGVNIQYF. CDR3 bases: TGCAGCGCCGCGGACCCGGGCGTAAACATTCAGTACTTC. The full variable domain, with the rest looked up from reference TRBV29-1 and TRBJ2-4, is SAVISQKPSRDICQRGTSLTIQCQVDSQVTMMFWYRQQPGQSLTLIATANQGSEATYESGFVIDKFPISRPNLTFSTLTVSNMSPEDSSIYLCSAADPGVNIQYFGAGTRLSVL.

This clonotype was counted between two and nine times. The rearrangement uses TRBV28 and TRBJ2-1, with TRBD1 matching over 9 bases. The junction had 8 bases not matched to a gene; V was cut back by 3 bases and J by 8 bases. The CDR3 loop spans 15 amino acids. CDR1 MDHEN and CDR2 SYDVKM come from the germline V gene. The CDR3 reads CASSFRDRVRDEQFF. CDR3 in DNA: TGTGCCAGCAGTTTCCGGGACAGGGTTAGGGATGAGCAGTTCTTC.

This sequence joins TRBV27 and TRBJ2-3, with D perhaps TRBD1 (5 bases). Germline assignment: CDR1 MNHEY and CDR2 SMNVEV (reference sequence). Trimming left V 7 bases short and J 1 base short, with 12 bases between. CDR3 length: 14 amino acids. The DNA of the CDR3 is TGTGCCAGCAACCGGAAAGGGGGCACAGATACGCAGTATTTT. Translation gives CASNRKGGTDTQYF.